This is a list of T cell receptor beta chains from one sample in a study of blood T cell repertoires in COVID-19. TCRdb's table, derived via immunoSEQ multiplex PCR, lists solely in-frame clones and lacks some. Of 87,000 or so clones listed, about 90% were seen once; the top ten hold approximately 7%. The sequencing sample was made of peripheral blood. These receptors were taken from a man aged 18 to 35 with COVID-19, enrolled during active disease. Both conserved end residues are part of each CDR3. Fields, in order: V gene, J gene, CDR3 protein.

v_call: TRBV4-1; j_call: TRBJ2-7; cdr3_aa: CASSRTTFTYEQYF
v_call: TRBV7-2; j_call: TRBJ1-2; cdr3_aa: CASSPMGQGAGGYTF
v_call: TRBV6-4; j_call: TRBJ2-1; cdr3_aa: CASSDAQEGHNEQFF
v_call: TRBV4-3; j_call: TRBJ2-1; cdr3_aa: CASSRGTSGLGEQFF
v_call: TRBV18; j_call: TRBJ2-7; cdr3_aa: CASSPGLASSYEQYF
v_call: TRBV24-1; j_call: TRBJ2-4; cdr3_aa: CATSDSRTGSNIQYF
v_call: TRBV6-4; j_call: TRBJ2-1; cdr3_aa: CASSDGSSGSDEQFF
v_call: TRBV27; j_call: TRBJ2-7; cdr3_aa: CASSFGSADDLYEQYF
v_call: TRBV10-2; j_call: TRBJ2-2; cdr3_aa: CASRITSGDTGELFF
v_call: TRBV7-6; j_call: TRBJ1-1; cdr3_aa: CASSPVGPNTEAFF
v_call: TRBV12-3/TRBV12-4; j_call: TRBJ2-1; cdr3_aa: CASSLRTEQFF
v_call: TRBV11-2; j_call: TRBJ1-3; cdr3_aa: CASSFNSGSGNTIYF
v_call: TRBV4-3; j_call: TRBJ1-6; cdr3_aa: CASSQEPGGWSPLHF
v_call: TRBV2; j_call: TRBJ2-7; cdr3_aa: CASSVTVSYEQYF
v_call: TRBV9; j_call: TRBJ2-5; cdr3_aa: CASSVDPSGSLETQYF
v_call: TRBV27; j_call: TRBJ2-5; cdr3_aa: CASSFLTPGAGGRETQYF
v_call: TRBV11-3; j_call: TRBJ2-1; cdr3_aa: CASSGWANEQFF
v_call: TRBV19; j_call: TRBJ2-7; cdr3_aa: CASKRTGRDEQYF